This T cell receptor (beta chain) came from a study of regulatory T cells in long-lasting Graves disease. Overall study: The study enrolled newly diagnosed Graves' patients on antithyroid drugs under 3 months. Findings and limits, study-wide: Persistent disease preferred TRBV28, TRBJ1-2 and TRBJ2-5. Persistent patients shared more public clonotypes (approximately 2,500) than new patients (about 930).

The J segment lost 2 bases and the V segment lost 4 bases, leaving 14 bases of the junction unmatched. This CDR3 spans 20 amino acids. Germline V gene sequence: CDR1 LGHDT, CDR2 YNNKEL (reference sequence). To make TCR beta libraries, researchers used iRepertoire HTBI primers and Arm-PCR of CDR3 regions. A single record per CDR3 protein comes from TCRdb applying MiXCR to the multiplex PCR reads. Of roughly 420,000 distinct CDR3 sequences listed, 13% to 15% are singletons. A word on this clonotype: Its target is not known.

As to time point: newly diagnosed GD, antithyroid drugs for less than 3 months. RNA extracted from PBMCs served as the sequencing template. The sample also formed part of further work on T cells in Graves' hyperthyroidism and ophthalmopathy.

The clonotype was recovered from a woman aged 50 to 60 with Graves disease. V usage is TRBV3-1 and J usage is TRBJ2-3; TRBD2 agrees at 14 bases. This material consisted of peripheral blood mononuclear cells (PBMCs), taken at new diagnosis, from a patient treated with antithyroid drugs. The DNA of the CDR3 is TGTGCCAGCAGCCCCTCGGGCGGCGTGGGACTAGCGGGAGTCACAGATACGCAGTATTTT. This encodes CASSPSGGVGLAGVTDTQYF.